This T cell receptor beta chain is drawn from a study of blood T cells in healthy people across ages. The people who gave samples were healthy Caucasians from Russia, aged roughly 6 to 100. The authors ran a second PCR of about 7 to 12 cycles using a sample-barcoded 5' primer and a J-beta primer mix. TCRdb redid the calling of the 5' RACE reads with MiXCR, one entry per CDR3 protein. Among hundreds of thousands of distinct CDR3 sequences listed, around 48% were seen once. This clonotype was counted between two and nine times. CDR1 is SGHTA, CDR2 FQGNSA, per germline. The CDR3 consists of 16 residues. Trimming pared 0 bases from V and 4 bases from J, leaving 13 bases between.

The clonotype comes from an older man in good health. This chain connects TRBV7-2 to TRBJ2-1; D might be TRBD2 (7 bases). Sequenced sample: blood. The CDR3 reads CASSLAWGGAYNEQFF. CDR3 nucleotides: TGTGCCAGCAGCTTAGCCTGGGGGGGCGCGTACAATGAGCAGTTCTTC.